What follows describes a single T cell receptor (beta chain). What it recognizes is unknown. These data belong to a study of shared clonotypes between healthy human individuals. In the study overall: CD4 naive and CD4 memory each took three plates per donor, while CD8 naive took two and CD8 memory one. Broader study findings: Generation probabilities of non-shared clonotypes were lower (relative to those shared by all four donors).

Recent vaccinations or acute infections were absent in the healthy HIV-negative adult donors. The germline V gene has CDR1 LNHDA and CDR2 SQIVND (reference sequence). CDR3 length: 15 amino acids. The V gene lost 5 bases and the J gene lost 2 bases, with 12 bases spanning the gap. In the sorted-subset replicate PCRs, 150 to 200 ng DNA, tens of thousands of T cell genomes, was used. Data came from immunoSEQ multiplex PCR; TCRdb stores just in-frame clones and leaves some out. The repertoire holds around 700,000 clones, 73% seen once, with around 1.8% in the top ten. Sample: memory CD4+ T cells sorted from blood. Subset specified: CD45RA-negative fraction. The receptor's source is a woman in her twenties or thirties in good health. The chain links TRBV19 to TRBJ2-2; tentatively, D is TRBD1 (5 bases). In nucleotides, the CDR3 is TGTGCCAGTAGTCTCTTGACAGATAACACCGGGGAGCTGTTTTTT. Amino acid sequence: CASSLLTDNTGELFF. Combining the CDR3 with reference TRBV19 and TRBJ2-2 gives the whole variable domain DGGITQSPKYLFRKEGQNVTLSCEQNLNHDAMYWYRQDPGQGLRLIYYSQIVNDFQKGDIAEGYSVSREKKESFPLTVTSAQKNPTAFYLCASSLLTDNTGELFFGEGSRLTVL.